These 23 T cell receptor beta chains were all obtained from the same sample, sequenced in a study of post-analysis software for immune sequencing data. cDNA libraries for TCR beta contained unique molecular identifiers. MiXCR was run by TCRdb on the PCR reads, yielding one entry per CDR3 protein. The sample shows hundreds of thousands of distinct CDR3 sequences, over 45% of them seen only once. Study-level points and caveats: Patients showed TRBV5-6, TRBV5-1 and TRBV20-1 among five TRBV segments more frequent than in controls.

No antigens are known for them. The specimen was blood. The source is a girl aged 2 to 10 with multiple sclerosis.

There are a few counts of this clonotype. The chain employs TRBV3-1 and TRBJ2-1; D assignment may be TRBD1 or TRBD2 (7 bases each). The germline gives CDR1 LGHDT, CDR2 YNNKEL (reference sequence). The CDR3 runs 17 residues. Between the trimmed V and J ends, which lost 3 bases and 3 bases, there was a span of 18 bases. CDR3 loop: CASSHPRGREIYNEQFF. The CDR3 coding sequence is TGTGCCAGCAGCCACCCGAGGGGGCGGGAGATCTACAATGAGCAGTTCTTC.

The chain couples TRBV20-1 to TRBJ2-7; weak D call: TRBD1 (5 bases). The V gene lost 7 bases and the J gene lost 6 bases, with 16 bases spanning the gap. The CDR3 spans 12 residues. CDR1 is DFQATT and CDR2 is SNEGSKA in the germline V gene (reference sequence). In DNA, the CDR3 is TGCAGTGGGAGCAGGGTCTGGGGCGAGCAGTACTTC. Amino acid sequence: CSGSRVWGEQYF.

The chain uses TRBV6-1 and TRBJ2-5, with 8 positions matching TRBD2. Trimming cost V 7 bases and J 5 bases; bases outside gene matches: 12. CDR3 length: 15 residues. The V gene's germline CDR1 is MNHNS and CDR2 SASEGT. The CDR3 DNA is TGTGCCAGCACCGCCGAGGGACTAGTATCTGAGACCCAGTACTTC. The encoded protein is CASTAEGLVSETQYF.

This clonotype was detected only a few times. The V and J genes are TRBV5-1 and TRBJ2-5; D might be TRBD1 or TRBD2, each matching 6 bases. CDR1 and CDR2 (germline): SGHRS, YFSETQ. Deletions cut 0 bases from V and 5 bases from J, with 17 bases between. CDR3 length equals 16 residues. CDR3 sequence: CASSLAPAGAGETQYF. The CDR3, as DNA: TGCGCCAGCAGCTTGGCTCCGGCAGGGGCGGGGGAGACCCAGTACTTC. Variable domain in full (rest from reference TRBV5-1 and TRBJ2-5): KAGVTQTPRYLIKTRGQQVTLSCSPISGHRSVSWYQQTPGQGLQFLFEYFSETQRNKGNFPGRFSGRQFSNSRSEMNVSTLELGDSALYLCASSLAPAGAGETQYFGPGTRLLVL.

This clonotype was detected only a few times. One end of the junction is discordant with germline, which a read error may explain. The genes are TRBV7-3 and TRBJ2-7, with 7 bases matching TRBD2. Germline V gene lookup returns CDR1 SGHTA and CDR2 FQGTGA. This CDR3 has 17 amino acids. CDR3 region: CASSLDAGVSQSYGQYF. CDR3 DNA: TGTGCCAGCAGCTTAGATGCGGGAGTCAGTCAATCCTACGGGCAGTACTTC.

This clonotype appeared once. The rearrangement joins TRBV2 to TRBJ1-2; no firm D call. Germline CDR1 reads SNHLY; CDR2 reads FYNNEI. This CDR3 is 14 amino acids long. Trimming took 3 bases from V and 4 from J, leaving 12 bases between them. The DNA for the CDR3 is TGTGCCAGCAGTGATCGCAGGTACCCCTATGGCTACACCTTC. Amino acids: CASSDRRYPYGYTF. The complete variable domain, with remaining parts taken from reference TRBV2 and TRBJ1-2, reads EPEVTQTPSHQVTQMGQEVILRCVPISNHLYFYWYRQILGQKVEFLVSFYNNEISEKSEIFDDQFSVERPDGSNFTLKIRSTKLEDSAMYFCASSDRRYPYGYTFGSGTRLTVV.

In the case of this clonotype: The junction departs from the called germline gene at one end, perhaps through a read error. The chain links TRBV29-1 to TRBJ1-4; maybe TRBD1 (5 bases). Germline CDR1 SQVTM, CDR2 ANQGSEA. This CDR3 has 13 amino acids. The chain's CDR3 is CSVVGRINEKLFF. For the CDR3, the DNA is TGTAGCGTTGTGGGACGGATTAATGAAAAACTGTTTTTT.

The chain carries TRBV27 and TRBJ2-7, with 7 bases that match TRBD1. CDR1 and CDR2 from the germline V gene are MNHEY and SMNVEV (reference sequence). The CDR3 extends over 13 amino acids. V shed 6 bases and J 4 bases; nucleotides not matched to a gene: 6. The CDR3 sequence: CASSDTGEYEQYF. Here the CDR3 DNA reads TGTGCCAGCAGCGATACAGGGGAGTACGAGCAGTACTTC.

This clonotype was seen many times. The gene calls are TRBV7-2 and TRBJ2-3; D uncertain. CDR1 and CDR2 from the germline V gene are SGHTA and FQGNSA. V dropped 3 bases and J dropped 0 bases, with 7 bases sitting between them. This CDR3 contains 14 residues. CDR3 sequence reads: CASSLAASTDTQYF. The DNA of the CDR3 is TGTGCCAGCAGCTTGGCCGCCAGCACAGATACGCAGTATTTT.

This clonotype was detected only a few times. The V call is TRBV5-1, the J call TRBJ2-5; 8 nucleotides agree with TRBD2. Germline trimming cut 0 bases from V and 1 base from J; bases unmatched to any gene: 2. The CDR3 sequence is 15 residues long. Germline V gene lookup returns CDR1 SGHRS and CDR2 YFSETQ. The CDR3 reads CASSLVAGLQETQYF. The CDR3 DNA reads as TGCGCCAGCAGCTTGGTAGCGGGGCTCCAAGAGACCCAGTACTTC.

The V call is TRBV7-8, the J call TRBJ1-2; D gene uncertain. Germline loops: CDR1 SGHVS, CDR2 FQNEAQ. This CDR3 comprises 13 residues. V lost 1 base and J lost 12, with 15 bases in between. The chain's CDR3 is CASSLGSGRADTF. The DNA for the CDR3 is TGTGCCAGCAGCTTAGGTTCAGGTCGGGCGGACACCTTC.

The genes are TRBV12-3 or TRBV12-4 and TRBJ1-5; a possible D gene is TRBD1 (6 bases). V was cut by 2 bases and J by 6 bases, with 14 bases left in between. There are 15 residues in the CDR3. This CDR3 reads CASSLSGTKGQPQHF. The DNA for the CDR3 is TGTGCCAGCAGTTTATCGGGGACAAAGGGTCAGCCCCAGCATTTT.

The V gene is TRBV9, the J gene TRBJ2-7, with a tentative D call TRBD2 (6 bases). The J call may be in error: the DNA end matches TRBJ2-4 better. Germline lookup yields CDR1 SGDLS and CDR2 YYNGEE. The CDR3 covers 14 residues. The CDR3 DNA reads as TGTGCCAGCAGCCCCCACGGGGGCAAAAACATTCAGTACTTC. Translating it yields CASSPHGGKNIQYF.

This chain uses TRBV20-1 with TRBJ2-3, with D maybe TRBD1 (6 bases). The CDR3 spans 17 residues. From germline, CDR1 is DFQATT and CDR2 SNEGSKA (reference sequence). V lost 0 bases to trimming and J lost 2 bases, with 18 bases between them. Here the CDR3 reads CSARDGVFGQLTDTQYF. The DNA for the CDR3 is TGCAGTGCTAGAGATGGAGTCTTCGGACAGCTCACAGATACGCAGTATTTT.

This chain connects TRBV2 to TRBJ2-5; weak D call: TRBD1 (6 bases). The CDR3 length is 13 residues. Per the germline V gene, CDR1 is SNHLY and CDR2 is FYNNEI. The germline V and J ends were trimmed by 2 bases and 5 bases, with 9 bases remaining between them. In nucleotides, the CDR3 is TGTGCCAGCAGTGAACAGGGGCGGGAGACCCAGTACTTC. It codes for CASSEQGRETQYF.

The chain carries TRBV12-3 or TRBV12-4 and TRBJ1-4; 7 bases agree with TRBD1. The CDR3 runs to 15 residues. V shed 1 base and J 3 bases; nucleotides not matched to a gene: 2. CDR3 bases: TGTGCCAGCAGTTTAGGAAGGGGGCCTAATGAAAAACTGTTTTTT. Its protein is CASSLGRGPNEKLFF.

This clonotype was observed once. The chain has TRBV27 and TRBJ2-7, with unresolved D. The CDR3 is made up of 13 amino acids. V was clipped by 5 bases and J by 2 bases, with 10 bases between them. Per germline, CDR1 MNHEY and CDR2 SMNVEV (reference sequence). The CDR3 nucleotides read TGTGCCAGCAGTCCCCTATATCCCTACGAGCAGTACTTC. Its translation: CASSPLYPYEQYF.

This clonotype has more than one count but fewer than ten. The rearrangement joins TRBV10-3 to TRBJ2-6; D is unclear. CDR3 length: 15 amino acids. Germline assignment: CDR1 ENHRY and CDR2 SYGVKD. V lost 3 bases to trimming and J lost 2 bases, with 8 bases between them. In nucleotides, the CDR3 is TGTGCCATCAGTGAACCAGGTGCTGGGGCCAACGTCCTGACTTTC. Amino acids: CAISEPGAGANVLTF.

The chain carries TRBV9 and TRBJ2-3, with 10 bases lining up with TRBD2. CDR3 length: 16 amino acids. Germline CDR1 and CDR2: SGDLS and YYNGEE. The junction had 5 bases not matched to a gene; V was cut back by 0 bases and J by 4 bases. In DNA form, the CDR3 reads TGTGCCAGCAGCGTAGTAAGCGGGGGGGTATCAGATACGCAGTATTTT. Residues: CASSVVSGGVSDTQYF.

The chain combines TRBV3-1 with TRBJ2-1, with 12 bases aligning to TRBD2. Germline CDR1 and CDR2: LGHDT and YNNKEL (reference sequence). This CDR3 is built from 16 residues. With V trimmed by 4 bases and J by 8 bases, 9 bases remained unmatched. This CDR3 is CASSPTRLAGEDEQFF. The CDR3 bases are TGTGCCAGCAGCCCCACGAGACTAGCGGGAGAAGATGAGCAGTTCTTC.

This chain links TRBV12-3 or TRBV12-4 with TRBJ2-2, with a possible D match to TRBD1 (5 bases). V was cut by 6 bases and J by 5 bases, with 13 bases left in between. The CDR3 has 14 amino acids. The CDR3 spells CASSRQGRTGELFF. CDR3 DNA sequence: TGTGCCAGCAGCCGCCAGGGTCGAACCGGGGAGCTGTTTTTT.

V and J are TRBV6-4 and TRBJ1-6; D perhaps matches TRBD1 (5 bases). Per germline, CDR1 MRHNA and CDR2 SNTAGT. The CDR3 has 13 amino acids. The germline V and J ends were trimmed by 0 bases and 10 bases, with 7 bases remaining between them. DNA of the CDR3: TGTGCCAGCAGTGACTCAGGGGACTCACCCCTCCACTTT. The encoded protein is CASSDSGDSPLHF.

V usage is TRBV20-1 and J usage is TRBJ2-1; 9 bases are shared with TRBD2. Germline-derived CDR1 and CDR2 are DFQATT and SNEGSKA (reference sequence). This CDR3 region has 15 residues. After removal of 1 base from V and 8 bases from J, the junction contained 9 bases not matched to a gene. DNA of the CDR3: TGCAGTGCTAGAGTCATAGCGGGGGCCGGGGATGAGCAGTTCTTC. It translates to CSARVIAGAGDEQFF.